A selection of T cell receptor beta chains follows, all from one sample in a study of T-cell reconstitution after alpha-beta-depleted transplantation in children. TCRdb re-analysed the PCR reads in MiXCR, keeping a single row per CDR3 protein. The sample gives approximately 210,000 distinct CDR3 sequences, more than 15% of which show up once; about 45% is in the top ten. The source was PBMCs, mostly from graft donor cells, collected 360 days after TCRalphabeta/CD19-depleted stem cell transplant. The receptor source for this set is a male patient aged 2-9 years who had a stem cell transplant for acute lymphoblastic leukemia, so the T cells may come from the graft donor. The CDR3 runs from the conserved cysteine through the conserved F or W. A D gene is named only where the DNA matches it firmly. Clone size is stated in some rows and not others, as once, few, many or a class when expanded.

D,V,size,J,length,CDR3,DNA
NA,TRBV14,NA,TRBJ1-1,15,CASSQDRGPNTEAFF,TGTGCCAGCAGCCAAGATAGGGGACCGAACACTGAAGCTTTCTTT
TRBD1,TRBV18,NA,TRBJ2-3,17,CASSPTPGQKSTDTQYF,TGTGCCAGCTCACCGACCCCGGGACAGAAAAGCACAGATACGCAGTATTTT
TRBD1,TRBV4-2,NA,TRBJ1-4,15,CASSRTGFDNEKLFF,TGTGCCAGCAGCCGGACAGGTTTCGATAATGAAAAACTGTTTTTT
TRBD2,TRBV10-3,many,TRBJ2-5,19,CAISESSGLAGILQETQYF,TGTGCCATCAGTGAGTCGTCGGGACTAGCGGGAATTTTACAAGAGACCCAGTACTTC
TRBD1,TRBV5-1,few,TRBJ1-1,15,CASSSAANLRGEAFF,TGCGCCAGCAGCTCTGCCGCCAACCTCAGGGGGGAAGCTTTCTTT
TRBD2,TRBV9,NA,TRBJ2-1,15,CASSVVSGGHNEQFF,TGTGCCAGCAGCGTAGTTAGCGGGGGTCACAATGAGCAGTTCTTC
NA,TRBV7-9,few,TRBJ2-1,13,CASSFGRYNEQFF,TGTGCCAGCAGCTTTGGAAGGTACAATGAGCAGTTCTTC
TRBD2,TRBV4-3,few,TRBJ2-1,16,CASSLKTSGGHNEQFF,TGCGCCAGCAGCCTTAAGACTAGCGGGGGACACAATGAGCAGTTCTTC
NA,TRBV27,NA,TRBJ1-1,14,CASRSRGFNTEAFF,TGTGCCAGCAGGAGTAGGGGCTTCAACACTGAAGCTTTCTTT
NA,TRBV7-2,many,TRBJ2-7,14,CASSLGQEENEQYF,TGTGCCAGCAGCTTAGGGCAGGAAGAAAACGAGCAGTACTTC
TRBD1,TRBV5-1,NA,TRBJ2-7,15,CASSLVGDRGFEQYF,TGCGCCAGCAGCTTGGTTGGGGACAGGGGGTTTGAGCAGTACTTC
NA,TRBV9,few,TRBJ2-3,16,CASSQTQGRSTDTQYF,TGTGCCAGCAGCCAGACCCAGGGGAGGTCCACAGATACGCAGTATTTT
NA,TRBV12-3/TRBV12-4,many,TRBJ2-7,12,CASSPRTYEQYF,TGTGCCAGCAGTCCCCGGACCTACGAGCAGTACTTC
TRBD2,TRBV12-3/TRBV12-4,NA,TRBJ2-1,16,CASSFYRGGPYNEQFF,TGTGCCAGCAGTTTTTATCGCGGGGGGCCCTACAATGAGCAGTTCTTC
NA,TRBV6-2/TRBV6-3,many,TRBJ2-4,15,CASSTNGVGSHFQYF,TGTGCCAGCAGCACGAATGGGGTAGGGTCGCATTTTCAGTACTTC
NA,TRBV4-2,few,TRBJ2-2,18,CASSQERPGLASSGELFF,TGTGCCAGCAGCCAAGAGAGGCCGGGGCTAGCGTCCTCCGGGGAGCTGTTTTTT
TRBD2,TRBV3-1,NA,TRBJ2-3,17,CASSPAIAGGYTDTQYF,TGTGCCAGCAGCCCGGCGATAGCGGGAGGATACACAGATACGCAGTATTTT
TRBD1,TRBV25-1,NA,TRBJ2-3,16,CASSEWGRGRTDTQYF,TGTGCCAGCAGTGAATGGGGCAGGGGGCGCACAGATACGCAGTATTTT
TRBD1,TRBV12-3/TRBV12-4,NA,TRBJ1-2,15,CASSLGTGGWIGYTF,TGTGCCAGCAGTTTAGGGACAGGGGGATGGATTGGCTACACCTTC
NA,TRBV12-3/TRBV12-4,many,TRBJ2-5,17,CASTKGRSTGTFETQYF,TGTGCCAGCACCAAGGGGAGGTCGACAGGGACCTTCGAGACCCAGTACTTC
NA,TRBV10-3,few,TRBJ2-6,15,CAISGEVSGANVLTF,TGTGCCATCAGTGGGGAGGTCTCTGGGGCCAACGTCCTGACTTTC
TRBD2,TRBV20-1,few,TRBJ2-3,16,CSADLVTSGLTDTQYF,TGCAGTGCCGACCTTGTGACTAGCGGCCTCACAGATACGCAGTATTTT
NA,TRBV18,NA,TRBJ2-2,10,CASSDGELFF,TGTGCCAGCTCAGACGGGGAGCTGTTTTTT
NA,TRBV5-1,NA,TRBJ2-7,14,CASSLDRVKNEQYF,TGCGCCAGCAGCTTGGACAGGGTAAAGAACGAGCAGTACTTC
TRBD2,TRBV7-9,NA,TRBJ2-3,16,CASSNPGLASVDTQYF,TGTGCCAGCAGCAACCCGGGACTAGCCTCAGTGGATACGCAGTATTTT